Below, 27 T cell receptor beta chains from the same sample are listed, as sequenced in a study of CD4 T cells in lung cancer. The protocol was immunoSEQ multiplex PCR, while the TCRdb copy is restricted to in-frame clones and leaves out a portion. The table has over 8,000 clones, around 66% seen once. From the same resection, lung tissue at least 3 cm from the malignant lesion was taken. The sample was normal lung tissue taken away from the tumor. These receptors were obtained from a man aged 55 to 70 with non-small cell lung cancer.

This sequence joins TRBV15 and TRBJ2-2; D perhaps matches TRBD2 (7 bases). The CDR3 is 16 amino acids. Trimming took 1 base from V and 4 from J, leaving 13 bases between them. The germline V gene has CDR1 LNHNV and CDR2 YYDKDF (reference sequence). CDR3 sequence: CATSRGGGLSTGELFF. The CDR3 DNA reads TGTGCCACCAGCAGAGGGGGGGGCCTAAGCACCGGGGAGCTGTTTTTT.

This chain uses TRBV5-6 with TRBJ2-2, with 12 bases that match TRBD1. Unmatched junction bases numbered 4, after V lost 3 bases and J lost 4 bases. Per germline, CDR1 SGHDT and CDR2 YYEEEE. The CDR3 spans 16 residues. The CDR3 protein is CASSWGQGASTGELFF. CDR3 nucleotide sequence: TGTGCCAGCAGCTGGGGACAGGGGGCAAGCACCGGGGAGCTGTTTTTT.

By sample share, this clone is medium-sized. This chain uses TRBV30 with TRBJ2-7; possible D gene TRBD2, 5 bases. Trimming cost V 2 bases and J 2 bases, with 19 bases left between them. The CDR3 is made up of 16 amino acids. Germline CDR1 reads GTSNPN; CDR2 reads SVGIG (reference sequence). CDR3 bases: TGTGCCTGGAGTCCCCCCCAGCATGAGCGGACCTACGAGCAGTACTTC. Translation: CAWSPPQHERTYEQYF. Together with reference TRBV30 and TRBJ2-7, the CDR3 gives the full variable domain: SQTIHQWPATLVQPVGSPLSLECTVEGTSNPNLYWYRQAAGRGLQLLFYSVGIGQISSEVPQNLSASRPQDRQFILSSKKLLLSDSGFYLCAWSPPQHERTYEQYFGPGTRLTVT.

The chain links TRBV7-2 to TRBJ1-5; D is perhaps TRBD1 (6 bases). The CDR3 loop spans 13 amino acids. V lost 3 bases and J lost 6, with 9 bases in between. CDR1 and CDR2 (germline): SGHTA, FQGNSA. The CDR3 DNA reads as TGTGCCAGCAGCTTGCGACAGGCTCAGCCCCAGCATTTT. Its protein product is CASSLRQAQPQHF.

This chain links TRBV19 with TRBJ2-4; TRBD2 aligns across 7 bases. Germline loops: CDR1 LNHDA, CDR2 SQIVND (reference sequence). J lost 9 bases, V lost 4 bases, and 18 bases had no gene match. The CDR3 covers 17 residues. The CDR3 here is CASSTPSPRHRGGIQYF. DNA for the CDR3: TGTGCCAGTAGTACGCCATCGCCGAGGCATCGCGGGGGCATTCAGTACTTC.

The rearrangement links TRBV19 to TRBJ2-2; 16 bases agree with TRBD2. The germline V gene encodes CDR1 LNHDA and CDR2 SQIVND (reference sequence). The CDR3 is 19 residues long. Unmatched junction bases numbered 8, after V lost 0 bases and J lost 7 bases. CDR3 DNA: TGTGCCAGTAGTATAGATCCGGGACTAGCGGGAGGGCCGGTCGGGGAGCTGTTTTTT. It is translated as CASSIDPGLAGGPVGELFF.

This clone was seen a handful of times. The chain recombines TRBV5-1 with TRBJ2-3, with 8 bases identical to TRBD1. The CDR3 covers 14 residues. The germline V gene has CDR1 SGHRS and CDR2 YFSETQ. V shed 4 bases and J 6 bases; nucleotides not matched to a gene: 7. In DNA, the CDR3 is TGCGCCAGCAGCATTGGACAGGGCGGCGATACGCAGTATTTT. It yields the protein CASSIGQGGDTQYF.

The CDR3: CASRARYGYTF. The CDR3 bases are TGTGCCAGCAGGGCCCGCTATGGCTACACCTTC. This chain connects TRBV27 to TRBJ1-2; no firm D call. Germline V gene data show CDR1 as MNHEY and CDR2 as SMNVEV (reference sequence). The CDR3 is 11 residues long. Trimming left V 6 bases short and J 4 bases short, with 6 bases between.

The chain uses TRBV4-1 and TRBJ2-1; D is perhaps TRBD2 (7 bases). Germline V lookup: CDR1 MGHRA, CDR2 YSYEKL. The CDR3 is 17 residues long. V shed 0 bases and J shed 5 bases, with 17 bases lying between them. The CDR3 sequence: CASSQDIAGAQDNEQFF. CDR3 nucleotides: TGCGCCAGCAGCCAAGATATTGCGGGGGCGCAGGACAATGAGCAGTTCTTC.

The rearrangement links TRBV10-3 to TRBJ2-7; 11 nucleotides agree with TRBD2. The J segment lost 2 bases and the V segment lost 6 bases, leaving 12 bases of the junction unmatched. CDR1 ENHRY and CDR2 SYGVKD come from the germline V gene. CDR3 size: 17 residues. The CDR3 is CAISPGLAVKGPYEQYF. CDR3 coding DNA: TGTGCCATCAGCCCGGGACTAGCGGTGAAGGGGCCCTACGAGCAGTACTTC.

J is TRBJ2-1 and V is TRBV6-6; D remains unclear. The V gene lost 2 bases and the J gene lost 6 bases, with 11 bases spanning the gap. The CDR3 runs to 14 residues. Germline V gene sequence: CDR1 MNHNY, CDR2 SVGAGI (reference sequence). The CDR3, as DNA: TGTGCCAGCAGTTACGGCCCGAGAGGCAATGAGCAGTTCTTC. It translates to CASSYGPRGNEQFF.

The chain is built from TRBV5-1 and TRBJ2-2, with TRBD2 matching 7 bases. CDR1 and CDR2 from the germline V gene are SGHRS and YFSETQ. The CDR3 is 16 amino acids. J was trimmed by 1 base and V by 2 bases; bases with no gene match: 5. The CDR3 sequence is CASSFSPSGNTGELFF. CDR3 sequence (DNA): TGCGCCAGCAGCTTTTCACCTAGCGGGAACACCGGGGAGCTGTTTTTT.

The CDR3 here is CASSPHPGTGAEAFF. For the CDR3, the DNA is TGTGCCAGCAGCCCGCATCCCGGGACAGGGGCTGAAGCTTTCTTT. This chain uses TRBV9 with TRBJ1-1; 10 bases align to TRBD1. Germline CDR1 is SGDLS and CDR2 is YYNGEE. This CDR3 region has 15 residues. After removal of 4 bases from V and 6 bases from J, the junction contained 9 bases not matched to a gene.

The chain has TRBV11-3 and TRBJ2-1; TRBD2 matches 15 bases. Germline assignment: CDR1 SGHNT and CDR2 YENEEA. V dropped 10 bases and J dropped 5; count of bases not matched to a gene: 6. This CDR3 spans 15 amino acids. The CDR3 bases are TGTGCCACCGGACTAGCGGGAGGGCACAACAATGAGCAGTTCTTC. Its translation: CATGLAGGHNNEQFF.

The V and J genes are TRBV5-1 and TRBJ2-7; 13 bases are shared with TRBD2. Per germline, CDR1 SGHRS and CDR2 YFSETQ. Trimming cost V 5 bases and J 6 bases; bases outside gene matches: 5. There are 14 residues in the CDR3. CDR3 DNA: TGCGCCAGCAGTTCCGGGACTAGCGGGACCGAGCAGTACTTC. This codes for CASSSGTSGTEQYF. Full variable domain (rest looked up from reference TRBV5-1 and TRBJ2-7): KAGVTQTPRYLIKTRGQQVTLSCSPISGHRSVSWYQQTPGQGLQFLFEYFSETQRNKGNFPGRFSGRQFSNSRSEMNVSTLELGDSALYLCASSSGTSGTEQYFGPGTRLTVT.

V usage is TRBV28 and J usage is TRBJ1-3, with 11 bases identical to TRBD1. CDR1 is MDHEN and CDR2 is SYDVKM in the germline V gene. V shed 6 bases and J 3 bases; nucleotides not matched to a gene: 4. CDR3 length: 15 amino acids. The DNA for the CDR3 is TGTGCCAGCAGGGGACAGGGGGGACTTGGAAACACCATATATTTT. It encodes CASRGQGGLGNTIYF.

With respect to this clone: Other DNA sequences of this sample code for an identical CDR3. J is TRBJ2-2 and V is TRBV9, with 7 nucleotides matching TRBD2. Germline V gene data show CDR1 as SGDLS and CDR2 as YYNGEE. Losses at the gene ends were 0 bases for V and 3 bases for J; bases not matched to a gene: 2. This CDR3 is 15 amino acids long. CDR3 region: CASSVGGSDTGELFF. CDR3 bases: TGTGCCAGCAGCGTAGGCGGGAGCGACACCGGGGAGCTGTTTTTT.

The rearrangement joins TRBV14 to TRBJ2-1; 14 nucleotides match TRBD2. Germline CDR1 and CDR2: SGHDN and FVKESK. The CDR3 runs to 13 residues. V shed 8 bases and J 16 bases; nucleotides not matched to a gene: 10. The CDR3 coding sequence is TGTGCCAGCTCTCGGACTAGCGGGAGGTCGAATTTCTTC. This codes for CASSRTSGRSNFF. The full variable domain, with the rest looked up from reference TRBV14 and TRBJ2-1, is EAGVTQFPSHSVIEKGQTVTLRCDPISGHDNLYWYRRVMGKEIKFLLHFVKESKQDESGMPNNRFLAERTGGTYSTLKVQPAELEDSGVYFCASSRTSGRSNFFGPGTRLTVL.

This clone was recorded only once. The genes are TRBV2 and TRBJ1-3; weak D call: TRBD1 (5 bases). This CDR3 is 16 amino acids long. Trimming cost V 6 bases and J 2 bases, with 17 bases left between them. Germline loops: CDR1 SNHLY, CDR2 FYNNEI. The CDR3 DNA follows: TGTGCCAGCAGCCAAAACGGTGGCAGGGCTGGAAACACCATATATTTT. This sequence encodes CASSQNGGRAGNTIYF.

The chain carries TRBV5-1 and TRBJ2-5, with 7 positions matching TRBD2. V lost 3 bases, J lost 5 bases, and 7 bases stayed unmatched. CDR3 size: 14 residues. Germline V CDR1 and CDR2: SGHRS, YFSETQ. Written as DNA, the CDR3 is TGCGCCAGCAGCTCTGCGGGAGCGACGGAGACCCAGTACTTC. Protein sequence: CASSSAGATETQYF.

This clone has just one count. Here the CDR3 DNA reads TGTGCCAGCAGCTTAGACAACAGGGGACTCACCTACGAGCAGTACTTC. This sequence encodes CASSLDNRGLTYEQYF. This rearrangement joins TRBV7-9 to TRBJ2-7, with D possibly matching TRBD1 (7 bases). Germline V gives CDR1 SEHNR, CDR2 FQNEAQ (reference sequence). This CDR3 comprises 16 residues. V was shortened by 1 base and J by 2 bases, with 15 bases between the two germline ends.

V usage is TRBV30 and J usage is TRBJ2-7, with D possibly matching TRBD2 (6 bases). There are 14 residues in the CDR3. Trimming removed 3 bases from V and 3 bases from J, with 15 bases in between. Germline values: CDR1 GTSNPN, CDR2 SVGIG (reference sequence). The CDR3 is CAWRTRASSYEQYF. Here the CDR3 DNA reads TGTGCCTGGAGGACTAGGGCTAGTAGCTACGAGCAGTACTTC.

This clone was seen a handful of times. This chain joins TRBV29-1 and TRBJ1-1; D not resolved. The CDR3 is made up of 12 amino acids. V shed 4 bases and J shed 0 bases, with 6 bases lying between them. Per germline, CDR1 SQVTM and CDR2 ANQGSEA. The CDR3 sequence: CSVATVNTEAFF. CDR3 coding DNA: TGCAGCGTTGCCACGGTGAACACTGAAGCTTTCTTT.

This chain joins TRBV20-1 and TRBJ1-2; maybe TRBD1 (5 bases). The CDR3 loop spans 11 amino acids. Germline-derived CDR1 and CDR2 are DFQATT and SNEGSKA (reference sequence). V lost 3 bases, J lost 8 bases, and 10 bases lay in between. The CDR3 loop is CSARDTRGYTF. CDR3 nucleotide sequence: TGCAGTGCTAGGGACACCCGCGGCTACACCTTC.

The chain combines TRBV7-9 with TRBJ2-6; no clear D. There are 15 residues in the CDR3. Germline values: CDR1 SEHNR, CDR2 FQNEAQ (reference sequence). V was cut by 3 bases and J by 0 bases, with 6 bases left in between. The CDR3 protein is CASSFPSSGANVLTF. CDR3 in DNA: TGTGCCAGCAGCTTTCCGAGCTCTGGGGCCAACGTCCTGACTTTC.

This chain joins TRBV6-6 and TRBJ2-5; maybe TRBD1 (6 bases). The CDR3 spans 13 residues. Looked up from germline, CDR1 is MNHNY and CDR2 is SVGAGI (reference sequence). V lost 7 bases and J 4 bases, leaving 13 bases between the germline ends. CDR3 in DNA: TGTGCCAGCAACCACAGGGCCGGAGAGACCCAGTACTTC. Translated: CASNHRAGETQYF.

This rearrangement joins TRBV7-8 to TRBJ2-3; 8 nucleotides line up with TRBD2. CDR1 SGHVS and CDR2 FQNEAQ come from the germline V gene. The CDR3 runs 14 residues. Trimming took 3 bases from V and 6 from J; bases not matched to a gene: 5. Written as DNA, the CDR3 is TGTGCCAGCAGCTTTAGCGGGGTGAGGGATACGCAGTATTTT. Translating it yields CASSFSGVRDTQYF.